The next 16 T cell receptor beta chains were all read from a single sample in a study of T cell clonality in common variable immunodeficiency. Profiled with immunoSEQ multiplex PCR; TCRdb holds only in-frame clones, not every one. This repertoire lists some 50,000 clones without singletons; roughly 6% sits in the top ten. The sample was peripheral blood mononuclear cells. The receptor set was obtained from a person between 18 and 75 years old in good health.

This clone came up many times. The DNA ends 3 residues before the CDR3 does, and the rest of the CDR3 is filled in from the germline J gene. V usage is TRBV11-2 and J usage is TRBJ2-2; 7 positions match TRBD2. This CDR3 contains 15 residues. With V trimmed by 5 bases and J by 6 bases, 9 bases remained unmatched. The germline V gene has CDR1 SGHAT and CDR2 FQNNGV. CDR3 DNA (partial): TGTGCCAGCAGCACCCACCTGGGGGGGGCCGGGGAG. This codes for CASSTHLGGAGE. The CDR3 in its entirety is CASSTHLGGAGELFF.

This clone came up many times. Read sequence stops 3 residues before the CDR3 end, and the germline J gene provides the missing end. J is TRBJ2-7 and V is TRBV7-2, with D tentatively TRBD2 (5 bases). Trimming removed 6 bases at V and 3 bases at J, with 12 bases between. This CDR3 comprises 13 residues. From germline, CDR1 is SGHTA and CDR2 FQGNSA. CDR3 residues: CASRSGSGYEQYF. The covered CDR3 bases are TGTGCCAGCAGATCGGGGTCCGGCTACGAG.

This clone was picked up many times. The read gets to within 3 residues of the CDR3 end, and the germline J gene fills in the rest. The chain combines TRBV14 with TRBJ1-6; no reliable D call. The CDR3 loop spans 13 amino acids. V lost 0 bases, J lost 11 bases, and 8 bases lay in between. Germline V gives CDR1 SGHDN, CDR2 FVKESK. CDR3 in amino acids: CASSQDVLAPLHF. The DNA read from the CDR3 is TGTGCCAGCAGCCAAGACGTCCTAGCACCC. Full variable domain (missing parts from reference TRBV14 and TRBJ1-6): EAGVTQFPSHSVIEKGQTVTLRCDPISGHDNLYWYRRVMGKEIKFLLHFVKESKQDESGMPNNRFLAERTGGTYSTLKVQPAELEDSGVYFCASSQDVLAPLHFGNGTRLTVT.

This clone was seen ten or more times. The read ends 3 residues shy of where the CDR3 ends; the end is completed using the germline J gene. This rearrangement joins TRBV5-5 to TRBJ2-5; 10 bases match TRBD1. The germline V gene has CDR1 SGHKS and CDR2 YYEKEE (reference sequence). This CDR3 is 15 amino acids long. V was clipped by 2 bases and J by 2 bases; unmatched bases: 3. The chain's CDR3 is CASSFPGQGQETQYF. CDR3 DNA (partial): TGTGCCAGCAGCTTCCCGGGACAGGGGCAAGAGACC.

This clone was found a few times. This CDR3 reads CASSPQKETQYF. CDR3 DNA, as far as it was read: TGTGCCAGCAGCCCTCAGAAAGAGACG. V and J are TRBV11-2 and TRBJ2-3; D ambiguous. With the read ending 3 residues before the CDR3 end, the germline J gene is used to fill in that end. Germline values: CDR1 SGHAT, CDR2 FQNNGV. This CDR3 is built from 12 residues.

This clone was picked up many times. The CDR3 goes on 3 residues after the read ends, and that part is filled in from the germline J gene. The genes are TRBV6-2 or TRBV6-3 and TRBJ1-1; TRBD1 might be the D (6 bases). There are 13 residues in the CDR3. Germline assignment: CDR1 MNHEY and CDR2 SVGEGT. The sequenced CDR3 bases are TGTGCCAGCACCAAGGACAGTGCTGGATTC. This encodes CASTKDSAGF. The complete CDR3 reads CASTKDSAGFAFF.

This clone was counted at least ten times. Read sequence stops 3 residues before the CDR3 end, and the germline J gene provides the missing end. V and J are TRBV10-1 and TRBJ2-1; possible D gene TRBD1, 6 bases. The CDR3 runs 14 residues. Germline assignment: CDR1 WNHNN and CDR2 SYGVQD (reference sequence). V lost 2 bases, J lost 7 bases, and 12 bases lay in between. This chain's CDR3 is CASSEGGRRNEQFF. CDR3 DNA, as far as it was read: TGCGCCAGCAGTGAGGGGGGCCGGAGGAATGAG.

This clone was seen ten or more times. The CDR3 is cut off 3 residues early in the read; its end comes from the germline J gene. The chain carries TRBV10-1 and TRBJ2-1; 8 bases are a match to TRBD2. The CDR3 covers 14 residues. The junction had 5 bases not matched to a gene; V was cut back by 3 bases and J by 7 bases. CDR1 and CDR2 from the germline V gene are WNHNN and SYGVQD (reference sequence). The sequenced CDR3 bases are TGCGCCAGCAGTGAAGGCGGGGGGTGGAATGAG. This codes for CASSEGGGWNE. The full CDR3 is CASSEGGGWNEQFF.

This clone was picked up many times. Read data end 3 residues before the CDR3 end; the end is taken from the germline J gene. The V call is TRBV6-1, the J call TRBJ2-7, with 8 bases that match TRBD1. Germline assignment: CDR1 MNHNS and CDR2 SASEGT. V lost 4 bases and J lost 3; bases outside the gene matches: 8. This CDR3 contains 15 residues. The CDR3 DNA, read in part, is TGTGCCAGCAGTGTAACCCGAGACAGGGGCTACGAG. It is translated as CASSVTRDRGYE. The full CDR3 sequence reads CASSVTRDRGYEQYF.

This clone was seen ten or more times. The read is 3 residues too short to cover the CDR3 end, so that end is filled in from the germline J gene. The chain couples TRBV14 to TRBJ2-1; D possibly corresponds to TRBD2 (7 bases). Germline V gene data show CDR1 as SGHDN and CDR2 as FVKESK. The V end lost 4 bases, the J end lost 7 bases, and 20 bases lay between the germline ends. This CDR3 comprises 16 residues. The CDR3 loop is CASSPMGGARWNEQFF. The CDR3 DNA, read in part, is TGTGCCAGCAGCCCAATGGGGGGGGCTAGGTGGAATGAG.

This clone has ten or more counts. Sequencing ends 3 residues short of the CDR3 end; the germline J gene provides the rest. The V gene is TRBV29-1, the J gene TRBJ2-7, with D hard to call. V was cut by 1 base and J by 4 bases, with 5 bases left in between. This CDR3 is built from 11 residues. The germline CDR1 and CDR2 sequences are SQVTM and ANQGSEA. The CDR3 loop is CSVEGQYEQYF. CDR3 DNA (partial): TGCAGCGTTGAAGGTCAGTACGAG.

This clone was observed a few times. The DNA read from the CDR3 is TGTGCCAGCAGAGGGACAGGGGGTACCGGGGAG. Translated, it gives CASRGTGGTGE. The full CDR3 reads CASRGTGGTGELFF. J is TRBJ2-2 and V is TRBV25-1; 11 bases match TRBD1. Read coverage stops 3 residues before the CDR3 terminus; the germline J gene supplies the remainder. There are 14 residues in the CDR3. Per the germline V gene, CDR1 is MGHDK and CDR2 is SYGVNS. The ends lost 6 bases at V and 5 bases at J; junction bases unmatched: 2.

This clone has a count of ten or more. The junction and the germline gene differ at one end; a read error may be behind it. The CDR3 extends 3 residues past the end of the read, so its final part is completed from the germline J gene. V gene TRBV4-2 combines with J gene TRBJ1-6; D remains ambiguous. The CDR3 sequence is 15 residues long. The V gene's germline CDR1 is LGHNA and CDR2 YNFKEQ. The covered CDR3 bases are TGCGCCAGCAGCCAAGCCCCCACTCTGGATTCACCC. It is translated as CASSQAPTLDSP. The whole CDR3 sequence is CASSQAPTLDSPLHF.

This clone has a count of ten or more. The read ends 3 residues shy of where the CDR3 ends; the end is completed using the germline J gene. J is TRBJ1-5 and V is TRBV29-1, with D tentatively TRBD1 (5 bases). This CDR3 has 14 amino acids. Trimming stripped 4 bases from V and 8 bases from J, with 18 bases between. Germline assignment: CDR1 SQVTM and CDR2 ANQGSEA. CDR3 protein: CSVASGQGKEPQHF. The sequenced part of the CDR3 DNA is TGCAGCGTTGCCTCTGGGCAGGGCAAGGAGCCC.

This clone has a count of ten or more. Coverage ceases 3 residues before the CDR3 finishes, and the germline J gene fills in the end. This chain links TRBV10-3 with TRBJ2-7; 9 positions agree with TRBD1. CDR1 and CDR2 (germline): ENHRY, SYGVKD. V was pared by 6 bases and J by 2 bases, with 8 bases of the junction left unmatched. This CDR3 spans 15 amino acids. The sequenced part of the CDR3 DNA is TGTGCCATCAGCTTGGGACAGGGATACACCTACGAG. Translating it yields CAISLGQGYTYE. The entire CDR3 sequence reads CAISLGQGYTYEQYF.

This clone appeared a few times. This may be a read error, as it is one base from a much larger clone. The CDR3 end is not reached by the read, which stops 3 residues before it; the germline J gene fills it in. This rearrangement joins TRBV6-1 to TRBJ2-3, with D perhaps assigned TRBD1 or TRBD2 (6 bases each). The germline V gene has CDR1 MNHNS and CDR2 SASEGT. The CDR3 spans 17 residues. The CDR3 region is CASTEAGWQGITDTQYF. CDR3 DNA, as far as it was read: TGTGCCAGCACTGAAGCGGGTTGGCAGGGGATCACAGATACG.